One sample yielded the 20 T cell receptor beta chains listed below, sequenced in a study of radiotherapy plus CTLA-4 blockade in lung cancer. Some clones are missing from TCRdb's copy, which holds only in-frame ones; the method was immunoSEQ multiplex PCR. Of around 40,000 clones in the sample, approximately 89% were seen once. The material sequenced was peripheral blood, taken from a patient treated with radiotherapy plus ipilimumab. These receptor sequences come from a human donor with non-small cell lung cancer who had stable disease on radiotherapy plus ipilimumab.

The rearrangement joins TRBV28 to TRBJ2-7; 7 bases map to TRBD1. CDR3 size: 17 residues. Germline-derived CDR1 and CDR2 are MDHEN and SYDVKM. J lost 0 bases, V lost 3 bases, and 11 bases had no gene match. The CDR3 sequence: CASSFQVDRAVSYEQYF. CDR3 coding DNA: TGTGCCAGCAGTTTCCAAGTCGACAGGGCAGTCTCCTACGAGCAGTACTTC.

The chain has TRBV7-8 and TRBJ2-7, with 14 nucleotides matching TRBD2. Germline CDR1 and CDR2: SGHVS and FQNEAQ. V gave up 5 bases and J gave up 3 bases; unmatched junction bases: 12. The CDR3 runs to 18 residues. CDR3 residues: CASSPEAGLAGGDYEQYF. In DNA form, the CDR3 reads TGTGCCAGCAGCCCCGAAGCAGGACTAGCGGGAGGAGACTACGAGCAGTACTTC.

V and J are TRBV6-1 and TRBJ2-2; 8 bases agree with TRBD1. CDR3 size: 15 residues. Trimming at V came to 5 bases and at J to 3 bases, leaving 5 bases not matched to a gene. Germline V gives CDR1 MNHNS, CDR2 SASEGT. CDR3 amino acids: CASSRQGSYTGELFF. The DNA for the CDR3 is TGTGCCAGCAGTCGACAGGGGTCCTACACCGGGGAGCTGTTTTTT.

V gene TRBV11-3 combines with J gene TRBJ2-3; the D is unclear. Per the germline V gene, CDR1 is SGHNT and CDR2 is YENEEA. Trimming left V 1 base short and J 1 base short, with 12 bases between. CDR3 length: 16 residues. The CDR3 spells CASSLGGRQGTDTQYF. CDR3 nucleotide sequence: TGTGCCAGCAGCTTAGGTGGTCGTCAGGGCACAGATACGCAGTATTTT.

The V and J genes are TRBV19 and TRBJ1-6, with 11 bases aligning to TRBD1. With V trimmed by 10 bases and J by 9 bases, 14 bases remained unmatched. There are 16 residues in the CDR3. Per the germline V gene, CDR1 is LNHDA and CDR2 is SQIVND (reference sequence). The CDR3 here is CATAQHGQGAISPLHF. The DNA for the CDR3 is TGTGCCACCGCGCAGCATGGACAGGGGGCGATTTCACCCCTCCACTTT. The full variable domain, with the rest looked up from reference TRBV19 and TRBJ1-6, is DGGITQSPKYLFRKEGQNVTLSCEQNLNHDAMYWYRQDPGQGLRLIYYSQIVNDFQKGDIAEGYSVSREKKESFPLTVTSAQKNPTAFYLCATAQHGQGAISPLHFGNGTRLTVT.

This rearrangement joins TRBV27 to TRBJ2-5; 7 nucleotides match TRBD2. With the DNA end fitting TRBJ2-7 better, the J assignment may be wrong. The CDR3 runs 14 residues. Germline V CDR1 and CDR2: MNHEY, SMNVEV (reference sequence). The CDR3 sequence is CASRPTSVAYEQYF. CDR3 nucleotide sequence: TGTGCCAGCAGACCCACTAGCGTTGCGTACGAGCAGTACTTC.

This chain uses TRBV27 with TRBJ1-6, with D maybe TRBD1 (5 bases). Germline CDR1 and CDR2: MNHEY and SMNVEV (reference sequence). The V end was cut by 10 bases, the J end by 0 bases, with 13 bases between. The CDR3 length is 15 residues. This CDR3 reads CATTTASSYNSPLHF. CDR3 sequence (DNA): TGTGCCACCACGACAGCTAGCTCCTATAATTCACCCCTCCACTTT.

The DNA for the CDR3 is TGTGCCATCAGGGGCGGGAGGGACTACAATGAGCAGTTCTTC. Translation gives CAIRGGRDYNEQFF. The V and J genes are TRBV10-3 and TRBJ2-1, with 9 positions matching TRBD2. CDR1 is ENHRY and CDR2 is SYGVKD in the germline V gene. This CDR3 is built from 14 residues. V lost 6 bases, J lost 3 bases, and 3 bases stayed unmatched.

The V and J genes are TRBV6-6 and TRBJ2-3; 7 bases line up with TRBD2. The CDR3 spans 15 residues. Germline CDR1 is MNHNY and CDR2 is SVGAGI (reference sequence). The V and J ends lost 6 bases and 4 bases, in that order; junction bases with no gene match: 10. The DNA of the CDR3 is TGTGCCAGCAGCACCGGGGGAGGGCCGGCAGATACGCAGTATTTT. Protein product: CASSTGGGPADTQYF.

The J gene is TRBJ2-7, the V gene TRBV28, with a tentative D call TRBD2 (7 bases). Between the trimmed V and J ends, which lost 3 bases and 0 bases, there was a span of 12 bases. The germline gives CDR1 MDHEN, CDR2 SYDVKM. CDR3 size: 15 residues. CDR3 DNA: TGTGCCAGCAGTTTCGGAGGGGGGGACTCCTACGAGCAGTACTTC. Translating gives CASSFGGGDSYEQYF.

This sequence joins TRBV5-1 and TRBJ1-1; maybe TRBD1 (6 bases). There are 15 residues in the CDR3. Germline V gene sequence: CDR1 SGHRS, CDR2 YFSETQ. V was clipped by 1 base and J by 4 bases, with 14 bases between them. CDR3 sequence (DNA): TGCGCCAGCAGCTTGAAAGGCAGGGGAAGCACTGAAGCTTTCTTT. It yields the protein CASSLKGRGSTEAFF.

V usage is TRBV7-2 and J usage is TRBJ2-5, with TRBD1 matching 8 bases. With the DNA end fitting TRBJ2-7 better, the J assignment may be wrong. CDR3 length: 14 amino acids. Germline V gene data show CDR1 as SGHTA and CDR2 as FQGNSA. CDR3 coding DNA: TGTGCCAGCAGCTCACAGGGGGGTACCTACGAGCAGTACTTC. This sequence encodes CASSSQGGTYEQYF.

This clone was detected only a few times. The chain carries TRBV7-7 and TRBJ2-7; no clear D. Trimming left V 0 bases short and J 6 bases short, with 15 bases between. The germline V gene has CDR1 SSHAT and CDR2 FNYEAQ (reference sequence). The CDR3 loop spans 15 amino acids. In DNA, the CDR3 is TGTGCCAGCAGCTTAGCCGGCGGAGACTCGGGCGAGCAGTACTTC. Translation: CASSLAGGDSGEQYF.

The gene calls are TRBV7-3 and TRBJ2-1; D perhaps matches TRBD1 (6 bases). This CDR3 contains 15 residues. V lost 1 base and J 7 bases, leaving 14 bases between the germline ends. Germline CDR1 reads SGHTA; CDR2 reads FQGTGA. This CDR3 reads CASSLSGTKSNEQFF. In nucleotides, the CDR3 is TGTGCCAGCAGCTTAAGTGGGACAAAAAGTAATGAGCAGTTCTTC.

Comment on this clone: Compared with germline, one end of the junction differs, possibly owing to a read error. CDR3 coding DNA: TGTGCCAGCAGCGTAGACAGGGGGTCCTACAATGAGCAGTTCTTC. Translation: CASSVDRGSYNEQFF. The chain combines TRBV11-2 with TRBJ2-1; 9 nucleotides align to TRBD1. This CDR3 is 15 amino acids long. Germline V CDR1 and CDR2: SGHAT, FQNNGV.

The CDR3 sequence: CASSAQGWAVVSNQPQHF. The CDR3 coding sequence is TGTGCCAGCTCAGCGCAGGGGTGGGCTGTAGTGAGCAATCAGCCCCAGCATTTT. J is TRBJ1-5 and V is TRBV18, with a weak D call TRBD1 (6 bases). CDR3 length: 18 amino acids. Trimming pared 5 bases from V and 1 base from J, leaving 21 bases between. Germline loops: CDR1 KGHSH, CDR2 LQKENI.

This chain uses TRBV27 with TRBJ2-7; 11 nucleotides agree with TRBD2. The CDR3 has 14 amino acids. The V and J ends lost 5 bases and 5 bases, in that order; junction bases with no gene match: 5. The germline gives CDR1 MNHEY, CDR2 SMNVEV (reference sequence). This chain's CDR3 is CASSPGTSGHEQYF. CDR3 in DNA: TGTGCCAGCAGTCCCGGGACTAGCGGCCACGAGCAGTACTTC.

The CDR3, as DNA: TGTGCCAGCAGCAAACGCTTAGCAGGGGACACTGAAGCTTTCTTT. Translated, it gives CASSKRLAGDTEAFF. The gene calls are TRBV27 and TRBJ1-1, with a tentative D call TRBD1 (6 bases). CDR1 and CDR2 (germline): MNHEY, SMNVEV (reference sequence). Trimming cost V 6 bases and J 3 bases, with 17 bases left between them. The CDR3 spans 15 residues.

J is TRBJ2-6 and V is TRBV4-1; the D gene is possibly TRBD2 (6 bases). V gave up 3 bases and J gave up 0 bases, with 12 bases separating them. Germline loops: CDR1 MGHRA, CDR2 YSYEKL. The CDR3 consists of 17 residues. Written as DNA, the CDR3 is TGCGCCAGCAGCCATTCAGGGCGGGACTCTGGGGCCAACGTCCTGACTTTC. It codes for CASSHSGRDSGANVLTF.

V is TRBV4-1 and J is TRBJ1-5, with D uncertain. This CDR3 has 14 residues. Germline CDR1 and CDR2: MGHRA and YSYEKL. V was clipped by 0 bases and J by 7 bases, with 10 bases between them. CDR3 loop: CASSQDLTGQPQHF. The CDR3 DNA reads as TGCGCCAGCAGCCAAGATCTTACGGGGCAGCCCCAGCATTTT.